Listed here is a single T cell receptor beta chain. It has no known antigen specificity. Base qualities are not recorded, but no much larger clone differs from it by a single base. Using the deep immunoSEQ assay, multiplex PCR amplified TCR CDR3 regions from genomic DNA. Extracted genomic DNA from each cell subset was spread evenly across all wells of several immunoSEQ 96-well plates, with each plate serving as a replicate. Each replicate PCR for sorted subsets received around 200 ng genomic DNA, equal to around 32,000 T cell genomes. The purified libraries were quantified using a Qubit 3.0 fluorometer, sized with a Bioanalyzer 2100, and then quantified again using the KAPA Library Quantification kit. Every immunoSEQ 96-well plate was sequenced on a separate single-read 150-cycle Illumina NextSeq 550 flow cell. The published analysis was carried out like this. Because only junctional sequences without quality scores were contained in the immunoSEQ output, filtering matching that applied to full-length reads could not be performed. Sequences were annotated with PyIR, a Python wrapper for IgBLAST v1.9, using IMGT germline references to assign V/J genes and CDR3. Reads were filtered out if the reads had weak V/J assignments (E-value above 1e-6), no CDR3, stop codons, out-of-frame junctions, or ambiguous translated residues. V3J clonotypes were defined by identical inferred V gene, J gene, and CDR3 amino acid sequence. Percentage overlap between repertoires was computed as shared unique clonotypes divided by the size of the smaller repertoire. Repertoire richness was assessed with RTK rarefaction, the Chao1 estimator, and Recon v2.1 estimates of unobserved clonotypes. Generation probabilities were computed with OLGA for all TCRbeta clonotypes obtained by the gDNA method from several donors. Imported from immuneACCESS, the table was reduced by TCRdb to in-frame sequences with V and J called. These copies leave out some clones; in studies compared against another copy, an unresolved V gene accounts for under half, and the cause of the remainder is not known. V and J calls and clone size are copied from that table; D and trimming were computed from the DNA. Present in this sample are about 2 million clones, roughly 95% of which were seen just once. The top ten hold 0.13% of the sample.

This entry belongs to a study of shared clonotypes between healthy human individuals (dated by TCRdb to about 2020). Context from the whole study: A couple of women and three men aged 18 to 49 years were included in the cohort. To estimate repertoire size and how much clonotypes are shared between individuals, the study performed deep sequencing of blood TCR repertoires from a few healthy adults. Per donor, three plates each were used for CD4 naive and CD4 memory, two for CD8 naive, and one for CD8 memory. Per donor, leukapheresis produced somewhere between about 0.9 and 10 billion PBMCs. To increase sequencing depth and limit assay-specific biases, TCR repertoire library preparation and sequencing were carried out by different laboratories using diverse techniques.

Via the germline V gene, CDR1 is SGHTA and CDR2 FQGNSA. The trim is 2 bases for V and 7 bases for J, with a gap of 11 bases between the germline ends. Inclusive of the bounding cysteine and phenylalanine, the CDR3 is 14 residues long. Of all the DNA, just the CDR3 is kept, 42 bases in frame from base 1. Donors were healthy HIV-negative adults with no recently reported acute infections or vaccinations. Every donor was a Caucasian adult residing in Nashville, Tennessee, USA. CD4+ T cells were enriched by magnetic negative selection, after which naive cells were positively selected on CD45RA and the negative fraction was taken as the memory subset. Blood was obtained by leukapheresis, after which PBMCs were separated by Ficoll-Histopaque density gradient centrifugation and cryopreserved in liquid nitrogen vapor phase. Analytical flow cytometry was used to check the purity and quantity of every magnetically sorted T cell population. Genomic DNA was isolated from each sorted fraction and quantified by UV absorbance on a Nanodrop 2000c.

Study-wide findings and limitations: Larger estimated clonotype richness was generally found for naive subsets than for memory subsets. Pairwise subsampling led to the expectation that sequencing depth would affect the degree of clonotype sharing among donors. Sharing across several donors was observed for around 5% of naive CD4, 3% to 3.5% of naive CD8, over 2% of memory CD4, and less than 0.45% of memory CD8 clonotypes. Only blood was sampled, and tissue TCR repertoires likely differ from those in blood. Because the study included a small number of donors, the genetic and exposure-history diversity represented was limited. Compared with non-shared clonotypes, clonotypes shared by all four sorted-subset donors had higher generation probabilities. Rarefaction of sorted-subset datasets indicated incomplete sequencing despite the large sequencing depth.

This TCR was recovered from a man aged 18 to 30 in good health. Sample: naive CD4+ T cells sorted from blood. What the cell subset or site label conveys for this sample: CD45RA+ positively selected. The chain was built from TRBV7-2 and TRBJ1-4, with the D segment identity uncertain. CDR3 region: CASSLTQITEKLFF. Here is the DNA: TGTGCCAGCAGCTTAACCCAAATAACTGAAAAACTGTTTTTT.